Shown below are 23 T cell receptor beta chains from a single sample sequenced in a study of blood T cell repertoires in COVID-19. Assay: immunoSEQ multiplex PCR; the TCRdb copy retains only in-frame clones and omits some. The table includes some 75,000 clones, around nine tenths detected once. Sequencing was performed on peripheral blood. These receptors came from a man between 60 and 75 years old with acute or convalescent COVID-19.

The J gene is TRBJ1-5, the V gene TRBV20-1; D is possibly TRBD1 (6 bases). This CDR3 comprises 16 residues. Trimming removed 3 bases from V and 11 bases from J, with 26 bases in between. Germline CDR1 is DFQATT and CDR2 is SNEGSKA (reference sequence). In DNA form, the CDR3 reads TGCAGTGCTAGTCAAGCCCTGCACAGGGTGGCTGGGGCCCAGCATTTT. Protein: CSASQALHRVAGAQHF.

This chain connects TRBV5-5 to TRBJ2-7; TRBD2 might be the D (6 bases). Germline V gene data show CDR1 as SGHKS and CDR2 as YYEKEE (reference sequence). V was cut by 2 bases and J by 2 bases, with 14 bases left in between. CDR3 length: 15 residues. CDR3 sequence reads: CASSFRLADTYEQYF. The CDR3 nucleotides are TGTGCCAGCAGCTTTAGGTTAGCGGATACCTACGAGCAGTACTTC. The full variable domain, in which reference TRBV5-5 and TRBJ2-7 provide the parts outside the CDR3, is DAGVTQSPTHLIKTRGQQVTLRCSPISGHKSVSWYQQVLGQGPQFIFQYYEKEERGRGNFPDRFSARQFPNYSSELNVNALLLGDSALYLCASSFRLADTYEQYFGPGTRLTVT.

V gene TRBV7-9 combines with J gene TRBJ2-7; D perhaps matches TRBD1 (7 bases). Per the germline V gene, CDR1 is SEHNR and CDR2 is FQNEAQ (reference sequence). The CDR3 totals 15 residues. V was trimmed by 5 bases and J by 4 bases, leaving 18 bases between them. DNA of the CDR3: TGTGCCAGCAGCAAAGGAGGGACAGAGAATTACGAGCAGTACTTC. This codes for CASSKGGTENYEQYF. Drawing the rest from reference TRBV7-9 and TRBJ2-7, the complete variable domain is DTGVSQNPRHKITKRGQNVTFRCDPISEHNRLYWYRQTLGQGPEFLTYFQNEAQLEKSRLLSDRFSAERPKGSFSTLEIQRTEQGDSAMYLCASSKGGTENYEQYFGPGTRLTVT.

The chain joins TRBV7-2 to TRBJ2-3; 11 positions match TRBD2. This CDR3 spans 18 amino acids. The germline CDR1 and CDR2 sequences are SGHTA and FQGNSA. V trimming: 2 bases; J trimming: 0 bases; junction bases outside the gene matches: 7. The chain's CDR3 is CASSLSGLAGTSTDTQYF. Written as DNA, the CDR3 is TGTGCCAGCAGCTTAAGTGGACTAGCGGGCACTAGCACAGATACGCAGTATTTT.

This clone was seen only a few times. The chain carries TRBV7-9 and TRBJ1-6; perhaps TRBD1 as D (6 bases). Germline assignment: CDR1 SEHNR and CDR2 FQNEAQ (reference sequence). The V end was cut by 11 bases, the J end by 5 bases, with 16 bases between. This CDR3 contains 14 residues. The CDR3 sequence is CAGQRDIHNSPLHF. The CDR3 bases are TGTGCCGGGCAACGGGACATACATAATTCACCCCTCCACTTT.

The DNA of the CDR3 is TGTGCCAGCAGCTTAGTAGGGAGGGATCAGCCCCAGCATTTT. It specifies CASSLVGRDQPQHF. The chain uses TRBV7-2 and TRBJ1-5, with no clear D. Trimming took 1 base from V and 5 from J, leaving 9 bases between them. Germline-derived CDR1 and CDR2 are SGHTA and FQGNSA. The CDR3 consists of 14 residues.

The genes are TRBV4-1 and TRBJ2-3; 10 bases line up with TRBD2. There are 17 residues in the CDR3. Germline assignment: CDR1 MGHRA and CDR2 YSYEKL. The trim removed 0 bases at V and 1 base at J, leaving 4 bases unmatched. In nucleotides, the CDR3 is TGCGCCAGCAGCCAAGATAGGACTAGCGGAGGCACAGATACGCAGTATTTT. Residues: CASSQDRTSGGTDTQYF.

The J gene is TRBJ2-6, the V gene TRBV6-5, with 9 bases fitting TRBD1. V shed 8 bases, J shed 2 bases, and the junction held 4 bases outside the gene matches. This CDR3 has 15 residues. CDR1 and CDR2 from the germline V gene are MNHEY and SVGAGI. The CDR3 protein is CASRTGGAGANVLTF. The CDR3 DNA reads as TGTGCCAGCCGTACAGGGGGCGCTGGGGCCAACGTCCTGACTTTC.

This clone was detected a few times. The gene calls are TRBV7-9 and TRBJ1-2; possibly TRBD1 for D (5 bases). Germline values: CDR1 SEHNR, CDR2 FQNEAQ (reference sequence). V was shortened by 10 bases and J by 0 bases, with 15 bases between the two germline ends. This CDR3 contains 14 residues. CDR3 nucleotides: TGTGCCATATCCGCGACAGCAACTAACTATGGCTACACCTTC. The encoded protein is CAISATATNYGYTF.

This clone has a single count. The J gene is TRBJ2-1, the V gene TRBV30, with 13 bases fitting TRBD2. Trimming removed 0 bases from V and 8 bases from J; junction bases left unmatched: 7. Germline-derived CDR1 and CDR2 are GTSNPN and SVGIG (reference sequence). The CDR3 spans 16 residues. The chain's CDR3 is CAWSVPELAGGHEQFF. For the CDR3, the DNA is TGTGCCTGGAGTGTTCCGGAACTAGCGGGAGGGCATGAGCAGTTCTTC.

The V gene is TRBV6-5, the J gene TRBJ2-7; maybe TRBD1 (5 bases). The CDR3 has 13 residues. The V gene lost 7 bases and the J gene lost 2 bases, with 12 bases spanning the gap. The germline CDR1 and CDR2 sequences are MNHEY and SVGAGI. The CDR3 sequence: CASKPTATYEQYF. CDR3 bases: TGTGCCAGCAAGCCGACAGCTACCTACGAGCAGTACTTC.

The chain has TRBV27 and TRBJ2-7; maybe TRBD1 (6 bases). The length of the CDR3 is 12 residues. Deletions cut 8 bases from V and 0 bases from J, with 8 bases between. Germline assignment: CDR1 MNHEY and CDR2 SMNVEV (reference sequence). This chain's CDR3 is CASGDNSYEQYF. The CDR3 DNA reads TGTGCCAGCGGGGACAACTCCTACGAGCAGTACTTC.

The J gene is TRBJ1-1, the V gene TRBV12-3 or TRBV12-4; D ambiguous. The CDR3 covers 12 residues. V lost 6 bases to trimming and J lost 1 base, with 6 bases between them. The CDR3 bases are TGTGCCAGCAGCTCAGGGAACACTGAAGCTTTCTTT. It specifies CASSSGNTEAFF.

The chain links TRBV2 to TRBJ2-2; D is perhaps TRBD2 (5 bases). This CDR3 has 15 amino acids. The germline CDR1 and CDR2 sequences are SNHLY and FYNNEI. Trimming left V 1 base short and J 5 bases short, with 11 bases between. CDR3 nucleotides: TGTGCCAGCAGTGAAGGCCTCCCGGGGACCGGGGAGCTGTTTTTT. Translated: CASSEGLPGTGELFF.

The rearrangement uses TRBV30 and TRBJ1-1, with 7 nucleotides matching TRBD1. Trimming removed 4 bases from V and 10 bases from J; junction bases left unmatched: 12. Per the germline V gene, CDR1 is GTSNPN and CDR2 is SVGIG (reference sequence). CDR3 length: 13 amino acids. CDR3 sequence (DNA): TGTGCCTGGAAAGCCAATCCAGACAGGGTAGCTTTCTTT. Its protein product is CAWKANPDRVAFF. Variable domain in full (rest from reference TRBV30 and TRBJ1-1): SQTIHQWPATLVQPVGSPLSLECTVEGTSNPNLYWYRQAAGRGLQLLFYSVGIGQISSEVPQNLSASRPQDRQFILSSKKLLLSDSGFYLCAWKANPDRVAFFGQGTRLTVV.

V and J are TRBV5-1 and TRBJ1-2; TRBD1 matches 7 bases. The CDR3 consists of 14 residues. V trimming: 4 bases; J trimming: 8 bases; junction bases outside the gene matches: 11. Germline V gene data show CDR1 as SGHRS and CDR2 as YFSETQ. The CDR3 bases are TGCGCCAGCAGCCCCCCCACAGGGGCTCAAGGCTACACCTTC. As protein: CASSPPTGAQGYTF.

This chain uses TRBV6-5 with TRBJ1-5, with 12 bases aligning to TRBD1. Germline V gene lookup returns CDR1 MNHEY and CDR2 SVGAGI. This CDR3 has 15 amino acids. V dropped 4 bases and J dropped 6; count of bases not matched to a gene: 4. The CDR3 loop is CASSWGQGAGQPQHF. CDR3 coding DNA: TGTGCCAGCAGTTGGGGACAGGGGGCCGGTCAGCCCCAGCATTTT.

This clone was seen a handful of times. Within the sample, other DNA sequences also encode this same CDR3. The V gene is TRBV27, the J gene TRBJ2-1; tentative D call: TRBD1 (5 bases). Germline-derived CDR1 and CDR2 are MNHEY and SMNVEV (reference sequence). Trimming shortened V by 3 bases and J by 0 bases, and 9 bases separated the two germline ends. The CDR3 has 15 residues. The CDR3 protein is CASSFDRSSYNEQFF. The DNA for the CDR3 is TGTGCCAGCAGTTTTGACAGAAGCTCCTACAATGAGCAGTTCTTC.

The gene calls are TRBV6-2 or TRBV6-3 and TRBJ2-2; 14 nucleotides align to TRBD2. J gave up 5 bases and V 0 bases, and 2 bases lay outside the gene matches. Germline V gene sequence: CDR1 MNHEY, CDR2 SVGEGT. The CDR3 loop spans 17 amino acids. The CDR3 protein is CASSYSGLAGVTGELFF. The CDR3 DNA sequence: TGTGCCAGCAGTTACTCGGGACTAGCGGGAGTTACCGGGGAGCTGTTTTTT.

V is TRBV6-1 and J is TRBJ2-1; D gene ambiguous. CDR1 is MNHNS and CDR2 is SASEGT in the germline V gene. V was pared by 3 bases and J by 4 bases, with 10 bases between. The CDR3 runs 14 residues. CDR3: CASSDTLHYNEQFF. The CDR3 nucleotides read TGTGCCAGCAGTGACACACTACATTACAATGAGCAGTTCTTC.

This clone was recorded only once. The chain combines TRBV6-2 or TRBV6-3 with TRBJ2-7; D is possibly TRBD2 (5 bases). The CDR3 is made up of 16 amino acids. Germline values: CDR1 MNHEY, CDR2 SVGEGT. V lost 4 bases and J 2 bases, leaving 18 bases between the germline ends. CDR3 DNA sequence: TGTGCCAGCAGTTCATTCTCTCTCTCTAGCCCCTACGAGCAGTACTTC. Amino acids: CASSSFSLSSPYEQYF.

A single count supports this clone. The J gene is TRBJ2-3, the V gene TRBV10-3; D perhaps matches TRBD2 (5 bases). V was clipped by 6 bases and J by 0 bases, with 13 bases between them. This CDR3 is built from 15 residues. CDR1 and CDR2 from the germline V gene are ENHRY and SYGVKD. CDR3 residues: CAIRSGLTSTDTQYF. In nucleotides, the CDR3 is TGTGCCATCAGGTCCGGACTGACTAGCACAGATACGCAGTATTTT.

The chain carries TRBV5-1 and TRBJ2-2; 10 bases are shared with TRBD2. The CDR3 contains 20 residues. Germline trimming cut 3 bases from V and 6 bases from J; bases unmatched to any gene: 20. Looked up from germline, CDR1 is SGHRS and CDR2 is YFSETQ. For the CDR3, the DNA is TGCGCCAGCAGCTCAGCGGGGGGGGGCGGGAGCCACGCCCCGCCCGGGGAGCTGTTTTTT. Translation: CASSSAGGGGSHAPPGELFF.